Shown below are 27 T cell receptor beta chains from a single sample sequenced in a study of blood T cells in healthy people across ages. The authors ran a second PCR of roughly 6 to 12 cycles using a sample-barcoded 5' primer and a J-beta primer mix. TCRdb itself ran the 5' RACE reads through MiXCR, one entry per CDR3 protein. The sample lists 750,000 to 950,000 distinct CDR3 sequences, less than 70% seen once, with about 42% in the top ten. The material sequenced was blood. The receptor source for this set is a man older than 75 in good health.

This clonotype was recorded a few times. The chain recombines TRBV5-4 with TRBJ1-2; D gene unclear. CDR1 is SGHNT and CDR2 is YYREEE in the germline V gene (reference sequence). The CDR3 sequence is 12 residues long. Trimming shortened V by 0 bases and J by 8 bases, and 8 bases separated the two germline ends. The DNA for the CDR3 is TGTGCCAGCAGCTTGGTCAGTGGCGGCTACACCTTC. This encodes CASSLVSGGYTF. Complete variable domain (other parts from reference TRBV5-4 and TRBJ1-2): ETGVTQSPTHLIKTRGQQVTLRCSSQSGHNTVSWYQQALGQGPQFIFQYYREEENGRGNFPPRFSGLQFPNYSSELNVNALELDDSALYLCASSLVSGGYTFGSGTRLTVV.

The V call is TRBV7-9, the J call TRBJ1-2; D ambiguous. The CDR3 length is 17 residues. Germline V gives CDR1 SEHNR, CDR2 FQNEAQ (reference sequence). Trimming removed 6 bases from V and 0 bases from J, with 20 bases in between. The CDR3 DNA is TGTGCCAGCAGACACTGGCCGGGTCTTCTGGCTAACTATGGCTACACCTTC. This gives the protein CASRHWPGLLANYGYTF.

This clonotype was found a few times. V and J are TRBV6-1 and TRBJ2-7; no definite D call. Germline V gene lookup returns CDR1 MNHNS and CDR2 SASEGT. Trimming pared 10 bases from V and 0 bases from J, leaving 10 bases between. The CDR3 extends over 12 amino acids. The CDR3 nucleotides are TGTGCCATTTACGGGTCCTCCTACGAGCAGTACTTC. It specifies CAIYGSSYEQYF.

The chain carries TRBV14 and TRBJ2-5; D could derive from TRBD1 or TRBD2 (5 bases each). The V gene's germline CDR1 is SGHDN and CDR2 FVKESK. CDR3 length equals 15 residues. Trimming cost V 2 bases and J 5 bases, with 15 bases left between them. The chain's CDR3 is CASSQLTGQVETQYF. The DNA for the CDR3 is TGTGCCAGCAGCCAATTAACGGGGCAGGTGGAGACCCAGTACTTC.

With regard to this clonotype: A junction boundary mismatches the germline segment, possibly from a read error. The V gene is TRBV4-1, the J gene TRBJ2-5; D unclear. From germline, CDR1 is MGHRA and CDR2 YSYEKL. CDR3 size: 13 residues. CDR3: CASSHPPFYEQYF. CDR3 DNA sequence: TGTGCCAGCAGCCATCCCCCTTTCTATGAGCAGTACTTC.

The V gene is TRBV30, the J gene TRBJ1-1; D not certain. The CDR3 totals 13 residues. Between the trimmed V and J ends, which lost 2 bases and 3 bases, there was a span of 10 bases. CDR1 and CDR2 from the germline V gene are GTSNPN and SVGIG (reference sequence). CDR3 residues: CAWSPDKHTEAFF. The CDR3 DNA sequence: TGTGCCTGGAGTCCTGACAAGCACACTGAAGCTTTCTTT.

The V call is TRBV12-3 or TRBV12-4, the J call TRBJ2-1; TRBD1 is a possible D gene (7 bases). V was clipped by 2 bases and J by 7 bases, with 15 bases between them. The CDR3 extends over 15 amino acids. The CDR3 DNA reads TGTGCCAGCAGTTTATCCAGGGGGGTTGGGAATGAGCAGTTCTTC. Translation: CASSLSRGVGNEQFF.

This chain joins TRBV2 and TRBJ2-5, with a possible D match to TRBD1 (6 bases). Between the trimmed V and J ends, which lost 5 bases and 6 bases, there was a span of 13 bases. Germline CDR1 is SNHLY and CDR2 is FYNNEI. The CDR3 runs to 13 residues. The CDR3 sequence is CASSRGRGKTQYF. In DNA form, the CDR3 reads TGTGCCAGCAGTCGGGGCAGGGGAAAGACCCAGTACTTC.

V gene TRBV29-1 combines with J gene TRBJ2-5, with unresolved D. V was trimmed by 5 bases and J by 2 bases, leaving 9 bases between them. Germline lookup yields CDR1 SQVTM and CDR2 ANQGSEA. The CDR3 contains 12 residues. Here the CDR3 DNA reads TGCAGCGTTATCCAGATACAAGAGACCCAGTACTTC. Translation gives CSVIQIQETQYF.

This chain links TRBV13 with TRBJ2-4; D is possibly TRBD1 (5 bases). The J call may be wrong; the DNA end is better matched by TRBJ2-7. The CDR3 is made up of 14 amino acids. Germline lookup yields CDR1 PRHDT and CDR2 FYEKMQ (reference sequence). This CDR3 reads CASSVARAVYEQYF. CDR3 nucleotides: TGTGCCAGCAGCGTCGCCAGGGCTGTATACGAGCAGTACTTC.

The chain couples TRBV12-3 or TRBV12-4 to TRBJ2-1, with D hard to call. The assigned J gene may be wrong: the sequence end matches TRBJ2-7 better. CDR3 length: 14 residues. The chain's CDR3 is CASSLGGSLGEQYF. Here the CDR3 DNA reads TGTGCCAGCAGTTTAGGTGGCAGCCTTGGTGAGCAGTACTTC.

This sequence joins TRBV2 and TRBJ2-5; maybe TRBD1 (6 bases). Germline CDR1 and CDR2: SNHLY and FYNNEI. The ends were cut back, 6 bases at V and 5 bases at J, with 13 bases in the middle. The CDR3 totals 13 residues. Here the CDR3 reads CASRATGTETQYF. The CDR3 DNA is TGTGCCAGCAGAGCCACAGGGACCGAGACCCAGTACTTC.

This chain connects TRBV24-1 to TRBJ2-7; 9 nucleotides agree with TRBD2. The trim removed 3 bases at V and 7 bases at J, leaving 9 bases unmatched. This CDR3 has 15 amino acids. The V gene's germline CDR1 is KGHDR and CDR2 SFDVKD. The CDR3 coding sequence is TGTGCCACCAGTGATGGGGGACTAGCTGCGGATGAGCAGTACTTC. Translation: CATSDGGLAADEQYF.

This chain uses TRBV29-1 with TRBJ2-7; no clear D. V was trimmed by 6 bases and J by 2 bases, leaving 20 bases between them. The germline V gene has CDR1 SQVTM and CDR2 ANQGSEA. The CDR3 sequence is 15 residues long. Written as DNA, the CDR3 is TGCAGCGTGGCAAGCGACAACGACGAGACCTACGAGCAGTACTTC. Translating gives CSVASDNDETYEQYF.

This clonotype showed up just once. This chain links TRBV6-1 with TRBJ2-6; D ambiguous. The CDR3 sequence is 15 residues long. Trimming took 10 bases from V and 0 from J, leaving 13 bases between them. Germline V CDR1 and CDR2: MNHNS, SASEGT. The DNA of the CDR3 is TGTGCCACCGCCCCGTTGAGCTCTGGGGCCAACGTCCTGACTTTC. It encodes CATAPLSSGANVLTF.

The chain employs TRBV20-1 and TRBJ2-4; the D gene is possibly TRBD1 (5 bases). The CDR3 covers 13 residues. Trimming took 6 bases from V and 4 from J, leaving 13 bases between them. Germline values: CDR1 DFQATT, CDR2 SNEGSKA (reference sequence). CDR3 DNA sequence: TGCAGTGCCAGGCAGGGTACAAAAAACATTCAGTACTTC. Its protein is CSARQGTKNIQYF.

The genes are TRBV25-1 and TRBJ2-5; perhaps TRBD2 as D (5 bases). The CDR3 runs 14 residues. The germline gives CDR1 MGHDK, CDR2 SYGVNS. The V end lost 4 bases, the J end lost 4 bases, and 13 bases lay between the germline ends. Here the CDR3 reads CASSGPRTRETQYF. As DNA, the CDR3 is TGTGCCAGCAGTGGACCGAGGACTCGAGAGACCCAGTACTTC.

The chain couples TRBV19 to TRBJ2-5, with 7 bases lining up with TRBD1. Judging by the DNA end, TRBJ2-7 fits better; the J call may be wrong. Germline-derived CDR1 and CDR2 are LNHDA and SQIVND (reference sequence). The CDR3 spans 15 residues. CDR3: CASRDRAGASYEQYF. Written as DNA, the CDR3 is TGTGCCAGCCGAGACAGGGCCGGAGCCTCCTACGAGCAGTACTTC.

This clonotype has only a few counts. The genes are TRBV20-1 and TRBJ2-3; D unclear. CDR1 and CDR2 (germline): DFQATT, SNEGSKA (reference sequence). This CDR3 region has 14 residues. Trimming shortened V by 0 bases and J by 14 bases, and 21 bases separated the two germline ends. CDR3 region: CSAREPGGNRYAYF. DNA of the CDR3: TGCAGTGCTAGAGAACCGGGTGGGAACAGATACGCGTATTTT.

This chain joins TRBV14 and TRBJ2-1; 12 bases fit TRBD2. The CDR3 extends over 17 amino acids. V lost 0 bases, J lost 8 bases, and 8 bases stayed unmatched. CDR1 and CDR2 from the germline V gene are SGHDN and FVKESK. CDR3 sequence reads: CASSQDRLAGVVDEQFF. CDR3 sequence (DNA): TGTGCCAGCAGCCAAGATAGACTAGCGGGAGTAGTGGATGAGCAGTTCTTC.

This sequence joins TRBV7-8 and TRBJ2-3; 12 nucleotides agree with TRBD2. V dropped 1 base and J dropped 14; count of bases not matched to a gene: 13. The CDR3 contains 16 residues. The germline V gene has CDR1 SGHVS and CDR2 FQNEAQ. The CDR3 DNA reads TGTGCCAGCAGCTTAGGTCTAGCGGGAGGGCACAGAGACGCGTATTTT. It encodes CASSLGLAGGHRDAYF.

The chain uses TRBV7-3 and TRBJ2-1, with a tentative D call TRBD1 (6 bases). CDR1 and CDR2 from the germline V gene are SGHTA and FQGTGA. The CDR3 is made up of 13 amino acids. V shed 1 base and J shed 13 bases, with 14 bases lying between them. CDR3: CASSLRSDRFQFF. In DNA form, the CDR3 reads TGTGCCAGCAGCTTAAGGTCGGACAGATTCCAGTTCTTC.

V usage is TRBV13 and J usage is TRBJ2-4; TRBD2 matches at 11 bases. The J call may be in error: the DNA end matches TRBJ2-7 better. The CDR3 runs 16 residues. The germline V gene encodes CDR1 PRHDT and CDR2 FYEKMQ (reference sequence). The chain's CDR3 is CASSLRLAGLPYEQYF. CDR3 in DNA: TGTGCCAGCAGCTTACGACTAGCGGGACTCCCCTACGAGCAGTACTTC.

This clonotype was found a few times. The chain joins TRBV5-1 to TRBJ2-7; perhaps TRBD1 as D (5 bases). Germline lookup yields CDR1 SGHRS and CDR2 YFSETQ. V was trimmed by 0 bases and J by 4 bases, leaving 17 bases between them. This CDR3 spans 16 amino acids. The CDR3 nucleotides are TGCGCCAGCAGCTTGGAAGGGGTCGGTTTCCCTTACGAGCAGTACTTC. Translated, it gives CASSLEGVGFPYEQYF.

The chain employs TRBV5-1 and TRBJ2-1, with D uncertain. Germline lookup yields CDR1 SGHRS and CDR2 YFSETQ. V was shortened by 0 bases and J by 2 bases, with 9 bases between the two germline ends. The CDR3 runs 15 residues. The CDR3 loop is CASSLDVTTYNEQFF. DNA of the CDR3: TGCGCCAGCAGCTTGGATGTCACTACCTACAATGAGCAGTTCTTC. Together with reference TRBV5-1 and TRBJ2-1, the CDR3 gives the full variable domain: KAGVTQTPRYLIKTRGQQVTLSCSPISGHRSVSWYQQTPGQGLQFLFEYFSETQRNKGNFPGRFSGRQFSNSRSEMNVSTLELGDSALYLCASSLDVTTYNEQFFGPGTRLTVL.

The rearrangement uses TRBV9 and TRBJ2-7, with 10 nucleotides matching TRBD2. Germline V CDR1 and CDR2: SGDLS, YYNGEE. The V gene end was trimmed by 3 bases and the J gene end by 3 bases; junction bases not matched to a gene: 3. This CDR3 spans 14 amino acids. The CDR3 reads CASSALAGDYEQYF. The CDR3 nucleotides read TGTGCCAGCAGCGCTCTAGCGGGAGACTACGAGCAGTACTTC.

DNA of the CDR3: TGTGCCATCAGTGAGGGACTTGCCGACGAGCAGTACTTC. It yields the protein CAISEGLADEQYF. V gene TRBV10-3 combines with J gene TRBJ2-5, with D possibly being TRBD2 (5 bases). The DNA end lines up better with TRBJ2-7; the J call may be wrong. Per germline, CDR1 ENHRY and CDR2 SYGVKD. The CDR3 runs 13 residues.